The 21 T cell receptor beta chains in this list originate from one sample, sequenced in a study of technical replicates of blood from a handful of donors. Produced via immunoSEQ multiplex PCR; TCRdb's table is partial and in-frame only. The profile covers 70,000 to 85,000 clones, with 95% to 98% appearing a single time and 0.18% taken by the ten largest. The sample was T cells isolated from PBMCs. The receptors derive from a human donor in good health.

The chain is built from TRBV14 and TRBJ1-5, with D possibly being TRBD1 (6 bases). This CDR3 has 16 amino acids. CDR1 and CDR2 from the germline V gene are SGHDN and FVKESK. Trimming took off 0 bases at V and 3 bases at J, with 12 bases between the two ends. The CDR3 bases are TGTGCCAGCAGCCAAGAGAGACAGGAGACCAATCAGCCCCAGCATTTT. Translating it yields CASSQERQETNQPQHF. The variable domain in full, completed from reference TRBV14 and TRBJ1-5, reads EAGVTQFPSHSVIEKGQTVTLRCDPISGHDNLYWYRRVMGKEIKFLLHFVKESKQDESGMPNNRFLAERTGGTYSTLKVQPAELEDSGVYFCASSQERQETNQPQHFGDGTRLSIL.

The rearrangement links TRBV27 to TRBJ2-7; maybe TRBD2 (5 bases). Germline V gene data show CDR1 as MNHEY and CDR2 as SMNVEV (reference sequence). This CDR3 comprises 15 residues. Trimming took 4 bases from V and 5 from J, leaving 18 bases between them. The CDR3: CASSSSSNLGDEQYF. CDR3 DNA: TGTGCCAGCAGTTCCTCCAGCAACCTCGGGGACGAGCAGTACTTC.

CDR3 region: CASSVDVTGAYEQYF. CDR3 coding DNA: TGTGCCAGCAGCGTAGATGTCACAGGGGCCTACGAGCAGTACTTC. J is TRBJ2-7 and V is TRBV9; 7 nucleotides align to TRBD1. The germline CDR1 and CDR2 sequences are SGDLS and YYNGEE. The CDR3 length is 15 residues. J gave up 2 bases and V 0 bases, and 5 bases lay outside the gene matches.

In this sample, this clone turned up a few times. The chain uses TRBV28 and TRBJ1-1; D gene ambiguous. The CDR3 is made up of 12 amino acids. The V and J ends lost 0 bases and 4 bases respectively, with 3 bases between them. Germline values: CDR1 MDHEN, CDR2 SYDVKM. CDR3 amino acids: CASSLWATEAFF. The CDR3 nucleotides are TGTGCCAGCAGTTTATGGGCCACTGAAGCTTTCTTT.

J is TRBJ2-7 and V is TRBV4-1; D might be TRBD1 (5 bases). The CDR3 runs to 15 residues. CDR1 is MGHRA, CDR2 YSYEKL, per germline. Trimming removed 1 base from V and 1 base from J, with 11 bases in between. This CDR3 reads CASSQGADSSYEQYF. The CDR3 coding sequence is TGCGCCAGCAGCCAAGGGGCCGACAGTTCCTACGAGCAGTACTTC.

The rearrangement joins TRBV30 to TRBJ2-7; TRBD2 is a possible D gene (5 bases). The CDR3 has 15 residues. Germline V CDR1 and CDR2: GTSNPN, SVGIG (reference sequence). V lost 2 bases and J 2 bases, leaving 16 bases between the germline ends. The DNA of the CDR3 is TGTGCCTGGAGTTCACGGGAAAGGAATCCCTACGAGCAGTACTTC. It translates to CAWSSRERNPYEQYF. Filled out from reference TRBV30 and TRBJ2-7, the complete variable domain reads SQTIHQWPATLVQPVGSPLSLECTVEGTSNPNLYWYRQAAGRGLQLLFYSVGIGQISSEVPQNLSASRPQDRQFILSSKKLLLSDSGFYLCAWSSRERNPYEQYFGPGTRLTVT.

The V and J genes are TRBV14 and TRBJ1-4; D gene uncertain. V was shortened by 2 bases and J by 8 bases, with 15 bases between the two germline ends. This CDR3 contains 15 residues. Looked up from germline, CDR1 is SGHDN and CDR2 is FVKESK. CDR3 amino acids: CASSQTLSRFEKLFF. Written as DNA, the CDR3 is TGTGCCAGCAGCCAAACACTGTCCAGGTTCGAAAAACTGTTTTTT.

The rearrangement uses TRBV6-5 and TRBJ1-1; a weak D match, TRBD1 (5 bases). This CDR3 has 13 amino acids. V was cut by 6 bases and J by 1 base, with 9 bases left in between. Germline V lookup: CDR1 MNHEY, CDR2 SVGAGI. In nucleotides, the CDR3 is TGTGCCAGCAGCCTCGACAGGAACACTGAAGCTTTCTTT. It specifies CASSLDRNTEAFF.

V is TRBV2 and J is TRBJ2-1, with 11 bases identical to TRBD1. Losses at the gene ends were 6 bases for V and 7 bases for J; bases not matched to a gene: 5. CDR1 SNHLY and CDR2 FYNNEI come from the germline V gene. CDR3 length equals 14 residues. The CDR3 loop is CASRGQGAKNEQFF. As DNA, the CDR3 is TGTGCCAGCAGAGGACAGGGGGCTAAAAATGAGCAGTTCTTC.

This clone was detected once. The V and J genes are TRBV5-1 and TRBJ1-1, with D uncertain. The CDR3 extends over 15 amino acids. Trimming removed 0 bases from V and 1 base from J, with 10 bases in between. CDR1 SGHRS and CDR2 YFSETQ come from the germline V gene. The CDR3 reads CASSLGSGTNTEAFF. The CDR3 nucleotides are TGCGCCAGCAGCTTGGGGTCGGGAACGAACACTGAAGCTTTCTTT.

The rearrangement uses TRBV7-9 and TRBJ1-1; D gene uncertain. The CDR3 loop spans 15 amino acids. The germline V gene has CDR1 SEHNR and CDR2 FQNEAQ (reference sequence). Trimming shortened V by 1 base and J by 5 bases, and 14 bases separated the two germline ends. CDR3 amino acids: CASSLEGGMSTEAFF. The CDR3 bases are TGTGCCAGCAGCTTAGAGGGAGGGATGAGTACTGAAGCTTTCTTT.

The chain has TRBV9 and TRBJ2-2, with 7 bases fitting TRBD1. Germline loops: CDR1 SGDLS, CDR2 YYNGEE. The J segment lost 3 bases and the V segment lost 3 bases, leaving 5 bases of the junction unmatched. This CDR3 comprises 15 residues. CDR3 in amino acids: CASSARGFDTGELFF. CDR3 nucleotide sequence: TGTGCCAGCAGCGCCAGGGGGTTTGACACCGGGGAGCTGTTTTTT.

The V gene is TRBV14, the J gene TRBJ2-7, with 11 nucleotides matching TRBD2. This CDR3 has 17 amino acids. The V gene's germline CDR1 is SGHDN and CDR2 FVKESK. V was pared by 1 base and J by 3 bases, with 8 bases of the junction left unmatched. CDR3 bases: TGTGCCAGCAGCCAAGCGGGACTAGCGGTGCCTTACTACGAGCAGTACTTC. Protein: CASSQAGLAVPYYEQYF.

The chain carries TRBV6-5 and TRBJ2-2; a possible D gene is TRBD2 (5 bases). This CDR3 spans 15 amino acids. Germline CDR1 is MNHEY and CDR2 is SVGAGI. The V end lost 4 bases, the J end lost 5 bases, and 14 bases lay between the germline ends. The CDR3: CASSSEGVGTGELFF. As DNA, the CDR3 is TGTGCCAGCAGTTCCGAGGGCGTCGGGACCGGGGAGCTGTTTTTT.

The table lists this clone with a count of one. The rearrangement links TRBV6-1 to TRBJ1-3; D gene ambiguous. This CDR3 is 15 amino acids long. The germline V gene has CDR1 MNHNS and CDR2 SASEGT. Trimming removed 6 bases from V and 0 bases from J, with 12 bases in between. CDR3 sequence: CASRWQAFSGNTIYF. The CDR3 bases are TGTGCCAGCAGGTGGCAGGCCTTCTCTGGAAACACCATATATTTT.

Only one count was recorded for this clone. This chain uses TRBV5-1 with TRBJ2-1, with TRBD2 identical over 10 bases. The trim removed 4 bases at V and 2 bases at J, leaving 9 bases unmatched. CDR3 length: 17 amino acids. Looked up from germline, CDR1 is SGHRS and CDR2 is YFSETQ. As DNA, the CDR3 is TGCGCCAGCAGCCAAAGAACTAGCGGGATACCCTACAATGAGCAGTTCTTC. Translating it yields CASSQRTSGIPYNEQFF.

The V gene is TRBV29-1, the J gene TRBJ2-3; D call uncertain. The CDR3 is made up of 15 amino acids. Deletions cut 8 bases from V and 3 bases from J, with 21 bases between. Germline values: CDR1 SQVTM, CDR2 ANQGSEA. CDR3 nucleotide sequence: TGCAGCTCCTACTTAGACGGGTATTGGACAGATACGCAGTATTTT. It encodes CSSYLDGYWTDTQYF.

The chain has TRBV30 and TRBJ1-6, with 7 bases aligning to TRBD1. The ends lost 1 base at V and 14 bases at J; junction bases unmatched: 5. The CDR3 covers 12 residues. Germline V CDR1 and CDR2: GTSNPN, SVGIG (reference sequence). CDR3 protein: CAWSAAGGSLHF. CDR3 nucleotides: TGTGCCTGGAGTGCGGCAGGGGGTTCCCTCCACTTT.

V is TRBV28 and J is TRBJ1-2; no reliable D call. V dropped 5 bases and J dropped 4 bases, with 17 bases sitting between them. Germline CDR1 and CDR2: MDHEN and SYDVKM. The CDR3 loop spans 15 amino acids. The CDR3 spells CASSEGGPAGYGYTF. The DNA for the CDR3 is TGTGCCAGCAGTGAAGGCGGACCGGCGGGCTATGGCTACACCTTC.

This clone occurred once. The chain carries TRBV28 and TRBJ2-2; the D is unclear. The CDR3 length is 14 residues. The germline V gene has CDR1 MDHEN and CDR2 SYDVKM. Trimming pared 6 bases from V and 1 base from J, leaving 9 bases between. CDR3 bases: TGTGCCAGCAGCCTGACTTGGAACACCGGGGAGCTGTTTTTT. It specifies CASSLTWNTGELFF.

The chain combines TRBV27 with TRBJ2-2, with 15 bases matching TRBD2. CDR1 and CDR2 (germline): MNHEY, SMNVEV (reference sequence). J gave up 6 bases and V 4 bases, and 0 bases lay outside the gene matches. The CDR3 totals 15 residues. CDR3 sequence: CASSWTSGGAGELFF. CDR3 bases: TGTGCCAGCAGTTGGACTAGCGGGGGGGCCGGGGAGCTGTTTTTT.